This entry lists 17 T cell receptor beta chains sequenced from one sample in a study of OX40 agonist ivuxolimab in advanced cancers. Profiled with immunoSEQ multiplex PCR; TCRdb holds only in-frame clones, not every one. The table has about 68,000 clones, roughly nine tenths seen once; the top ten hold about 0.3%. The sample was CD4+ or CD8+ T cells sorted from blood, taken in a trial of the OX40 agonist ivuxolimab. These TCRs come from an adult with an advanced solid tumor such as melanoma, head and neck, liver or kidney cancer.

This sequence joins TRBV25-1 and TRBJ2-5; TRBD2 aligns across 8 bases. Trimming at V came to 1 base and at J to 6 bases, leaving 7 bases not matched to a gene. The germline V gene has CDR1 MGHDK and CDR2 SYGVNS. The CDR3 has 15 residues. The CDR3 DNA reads TGTGCCAGCAGTGAATTTAGGACTAGCCTTCAGACCCAGTACTTC. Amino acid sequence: CASSEFRTSLQTQYF.

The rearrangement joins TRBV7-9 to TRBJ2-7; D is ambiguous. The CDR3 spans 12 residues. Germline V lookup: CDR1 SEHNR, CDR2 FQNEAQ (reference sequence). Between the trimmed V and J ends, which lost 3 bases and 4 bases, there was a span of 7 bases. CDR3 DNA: TGTGCCAGCAGCTTGGAATGGTACGAGCAGTACTTC. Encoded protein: CASSLEWYEQYF.

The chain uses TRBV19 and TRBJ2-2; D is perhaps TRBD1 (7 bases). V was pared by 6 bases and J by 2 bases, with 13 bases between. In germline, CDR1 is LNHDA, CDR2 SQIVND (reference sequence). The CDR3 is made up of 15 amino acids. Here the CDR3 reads CASRSGGTNTGELFF. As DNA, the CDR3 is TGTGCCAGTAGGTCAGGGGGGACCAACACCGGGGAGCTGTTTTTT.

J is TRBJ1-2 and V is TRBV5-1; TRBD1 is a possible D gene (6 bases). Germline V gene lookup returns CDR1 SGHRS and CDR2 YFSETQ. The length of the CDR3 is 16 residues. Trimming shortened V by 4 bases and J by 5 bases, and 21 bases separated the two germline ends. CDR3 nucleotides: TGCGCCAGCAGCGCTGAACAGGGATCCCTTTGGTATGGCTACACCTTC. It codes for CASSAEQGSLWYGYTF.

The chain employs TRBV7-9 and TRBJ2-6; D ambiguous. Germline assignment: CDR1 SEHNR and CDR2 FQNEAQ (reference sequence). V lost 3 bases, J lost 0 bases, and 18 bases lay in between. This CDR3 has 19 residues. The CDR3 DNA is TGTGCCAGCAGCTTCCCACGGGCCTCCTTGCGCTCTGGGGCCAACGTCCTGACTTTC. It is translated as CASSFPRASLRSGANVLTF.

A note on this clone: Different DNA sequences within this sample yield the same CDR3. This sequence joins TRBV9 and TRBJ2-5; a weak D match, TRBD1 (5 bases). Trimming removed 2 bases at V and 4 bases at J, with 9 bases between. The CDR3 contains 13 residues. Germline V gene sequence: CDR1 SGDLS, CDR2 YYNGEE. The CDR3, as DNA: TGTGCCAGCAGCGTTAGGGGCGGAGAGACCCAGTACTTC. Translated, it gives CASSVRGGETQYF.

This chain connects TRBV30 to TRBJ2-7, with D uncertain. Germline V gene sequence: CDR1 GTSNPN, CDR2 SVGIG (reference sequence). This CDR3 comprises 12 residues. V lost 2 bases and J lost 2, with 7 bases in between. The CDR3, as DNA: TGTGCCTGGAGTATGGGTACCTACGAGCAGTACTTC. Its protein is CAWSMGTYEQYF.

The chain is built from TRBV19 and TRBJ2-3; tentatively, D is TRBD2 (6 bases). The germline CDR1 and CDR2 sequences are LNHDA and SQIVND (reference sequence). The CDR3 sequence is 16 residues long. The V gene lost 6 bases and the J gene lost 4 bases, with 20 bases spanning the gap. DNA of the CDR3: TGTGCCAGTAGCGATTGGACGGGAGTTAAGGCAGATACGCAGTATTTT. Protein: CASSDWTGVKADTQYF.

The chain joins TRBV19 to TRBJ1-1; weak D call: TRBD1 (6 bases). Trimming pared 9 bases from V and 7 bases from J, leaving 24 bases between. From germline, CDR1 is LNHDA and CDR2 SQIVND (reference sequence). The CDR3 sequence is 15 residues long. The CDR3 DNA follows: TGTGCCAGCAAAGGGATTGGACAGAGGATAGATGAAGCTTTCTTT. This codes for CASKGIGQRIDEAFF. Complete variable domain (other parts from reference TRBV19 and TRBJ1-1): DGGITQSPKYLFRKEGQNVTLSCEQNLNHDAMYWYRQDPGQGLRLIYYSQIVNDFQKGDIAEGYSVSREKKESFPLTVTSAQKNPTAFYLCASKGIGQRIDEAFFGQGTRLTVV.

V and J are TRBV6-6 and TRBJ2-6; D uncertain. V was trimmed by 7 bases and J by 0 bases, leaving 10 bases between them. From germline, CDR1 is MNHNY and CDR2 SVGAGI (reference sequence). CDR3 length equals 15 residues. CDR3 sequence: CASTSSGSGANVLTF. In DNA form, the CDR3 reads TGTGCCAGCACCTCATCGGGCTCTGGGGCCAACGTCCTGACTTTC.

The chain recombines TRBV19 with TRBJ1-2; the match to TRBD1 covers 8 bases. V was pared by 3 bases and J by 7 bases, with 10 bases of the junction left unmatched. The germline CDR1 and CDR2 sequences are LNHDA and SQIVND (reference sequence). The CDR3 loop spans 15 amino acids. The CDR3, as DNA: TGTGCCAGTAGTATTGGGCGGACAGGGTCTTCTGGCTACACCTTC. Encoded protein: CASSIGRTGSSGYTF.

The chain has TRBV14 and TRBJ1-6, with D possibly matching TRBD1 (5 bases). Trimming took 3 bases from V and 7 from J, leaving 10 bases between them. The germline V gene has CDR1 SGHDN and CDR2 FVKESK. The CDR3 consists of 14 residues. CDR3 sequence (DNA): TGTGCCAGCAGCCAGGGGACCCTAAATTCACCCCTCCACTTT. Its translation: CASSQGTLNSPLHF.

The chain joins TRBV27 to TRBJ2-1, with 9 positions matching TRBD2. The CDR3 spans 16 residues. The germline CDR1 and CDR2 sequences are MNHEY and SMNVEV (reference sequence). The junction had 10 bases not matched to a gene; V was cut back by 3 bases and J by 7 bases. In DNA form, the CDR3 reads TGTGCCAGCAGTTTCCCCGCGGGAGGGCCAGGTAATGAGCAGTTCTTC. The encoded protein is CASSFPAGGPGNEQFF.

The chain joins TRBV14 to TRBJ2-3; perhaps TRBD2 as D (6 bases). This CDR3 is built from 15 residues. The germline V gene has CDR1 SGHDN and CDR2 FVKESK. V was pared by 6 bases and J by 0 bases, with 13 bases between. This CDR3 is CASSPGLRSTDTQYF. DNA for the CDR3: TGTGCCAGCAGTCCGGGACTCCGCAGCACAGATACGCAGTATTTT. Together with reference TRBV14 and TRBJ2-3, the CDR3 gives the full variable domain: EAGVTQFPSHSVIEKGQTVTLRCDPISGHDNLYWYRRVMGKEIKFLLHFVKESKQDESGMPNNRFLAERTGGTYSTLKVQPAELEDSGVYFCASSPGLRSTDTQYFGPGTRLTVL.

The CDR3 protein is CASSATGVFHEQYF. CDR3 in DNA: TGTGCCAGCAGCGCGACAGGGGTCTTCCACGAGCAGTACTTC. The chain carries TRBV9 and TRBJ2-7, with TRBD1 matching over 8 bases. This CDR3 has 14 residues. Trimming at V came to 3 bases and at J to 5 bases, leaving 7 bases not matched to a gene. Germline V lookup: CDR1 SGDLS, CDR2 YYNGEE.

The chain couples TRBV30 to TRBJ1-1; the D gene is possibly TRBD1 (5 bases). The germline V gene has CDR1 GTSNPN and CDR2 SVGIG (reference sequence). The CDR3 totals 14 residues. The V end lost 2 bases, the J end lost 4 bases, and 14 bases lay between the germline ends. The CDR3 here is CAWSIVGVSTEAFF. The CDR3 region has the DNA TGTGCCTGGAGTATCGTGGGGGTTTCCACTGAAGCTTTCTTT.

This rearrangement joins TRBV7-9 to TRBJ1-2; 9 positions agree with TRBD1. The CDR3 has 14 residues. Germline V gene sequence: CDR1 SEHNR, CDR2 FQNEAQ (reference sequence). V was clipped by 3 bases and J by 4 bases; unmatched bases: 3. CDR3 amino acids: CASSLGQGRYGYTF. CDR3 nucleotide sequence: TGTGCCAGCAGCTTGGGACAGGGTCGCTATGGCTACACCTTC.